The 7 T cell receptor beta chains in this list originate from one sample, sequenced in a study of T cells after yellow fever vaccination. TCRdb redid the calling of the 5' RACE reads with MiXCR, one entry per CDR3 protein. In the table there are around 360,000 distinct CDR3 sequences, about 9.9% of which are singletons. The sequenced sample was PBMCs, obtained on the day of the first yellow fever vaccination. The receptors stem from a man between 18 and 35 years old who received the YFV17D yellow fever vaccine.

This clonotype was detected a few times. V usage is TRBV20-1 and J usage is TRBJ1-2; perhaps TRBD1 as D (5 bases). Looked up from germline, CDR1 is DFQATT and CDR2 is SNEGSKA (reference sequence). Between the trimmed V and J ends, which lost 0 bases and 5 bases, there was a span of 13 bases. The CDR3 has 14 amino acids. CDR3 protein: CSARDRGSGYGYTF. DNA of the CDR3: TGCAGTGCTAGAGATCGTGGGTCAGGGTATGGCTACACCTTC.

This clonotype was counted between two and nine times. This chain links TRBV7-2 with TRBJ2-3; no definite D call. Trimming pared 4 bases from V and 6 bases from J, leaving 5 bases between. The CDR3 has 11 amino acids. Germline CDR1 and CDR2: SGHTA and FQGNSA. The chain's CDR3 is CASSSYDTQYF. The CDR3 DNA sequence: TGTGCCAGCAGCTCGTATGATACGCAGTATTTT.

The CDR3 here is CSGGPLETQYF. For the CDR3, the DNA is TGCAGCGGCGGCCCACTTGAGACCCAGTACTTC. The chain recombines TRBV29-1 with TRBJ2-5; D is undetermined. Germline V lookup: CDR1 SQVTM, CDR2 ANQGSEA. Trimming pared 7 bases from V and 5 bases from J, leaving 11 bases between. The CDR3 sequence is 11 residues long.

This clonotype was observed a handful of times. The gene calls are TRBV7-9 and TRBJ1-5, with a tentative D call TRBD1 (6 bases). CDR1 and CDR2 from the germline V gene are SEHNR and FQNEAQ (reference sequence). There are 12 residues in the CDR3. The ends were cut back, 5 bases at V and 6 bases at J, with 8 bases in the middle. The CDR3 DNA is TGTGCCAGCAGCAAACAGGGTCAGCCCCAGCATTTT. As protein: CASSKQGQPQHF.

This clonotype appeared a few times. The chain has TRBV7-9 and TRBJ2-5, with D tentatively TRBD1 (6 bases). Germline loops: CDR1 SEHNR, CDR2 FQNEAQ (reference sequence). There are 15 residues in the CDR3. V lost 1 base, J lost 6 bases, and 15 bases lay in between. DNA of the CDR3: TGTGCCAGCAGCTTAGATTTGGGGGCCGGAAAGACCCAGTACTTC. Translating gives CASSLDLGAGKTQYF.

This chain links TRBV20-1 with TRBJ2-3; D possibly corresponds to TRBD2 (5 bases). V gave up 7 bases and J gave up 0 bases, with 23 bases separating them. This CDR3 comprises 17 residues. Germline V gives CDR1 DFQATT, CDR2 SNEGSKA (reference sequence). CDR3 sequence: CSVTKVLWRTSTDTQYF. CDR3 nucleotides: TGCAGTGTTACTAAGGTTCTCTGGCGGACTAGCACAGATACGCAGTATTTT.

The chain is built from TRBV5-4 and TRBJ2-1; D uncertain. Germline V CDR1 and CDR2: SGHNT, YYREEE (reference sequence). With 1 base removed from V and 10 bases from J, the gap between germline ends came to 9 bases. CDR3 length: 12 amino acids. CDR3 DNA sequence: TGTGCCAGCAGCTTGATTAGCACAGAGCAGTTCTTC. Its protein product is CASSLISTEQFF.